Following are 8 T cell receptor beta chains from one sample sequenced in a study of blood T cell repertoires in COVID-19. Assay used: immunoSEQ multiplex PCR; TCRdb lists only in-frame clones, some missing. The data contain 55,000 to 65,000 clones, just over 85% of them singletons. The sample was peripheral blood. These receptors all stem from a man between 60 and 75 years old with acute or convalescent COVID-19.

The chain recombines TRBV6-1 with TRBJ1-5; 9 positions agree with TRBD1. The CDR3 is 16 residues long. CDR1 is MNHNS and CDR2 is SASEGT in the germline V gene. With 4 bases clipped from V and 3 bases from J, the junction kept 7 bases outside the gene matches. In nucleotides, the CDR3 is TGTGCCAGCAGTGTCGGGACAGGGATCGACAATCAGCCCCAGCATTTT. It is translated as CASSVGTGIDNQPQHF.

The genes are TRBV2 and TRBJ1-2; D is ambiguous. The germline CDR1 and CDR2 sequences are SNHLY and FYNNEI. The CDR3 consists of 13 residues. Trimming stripped 6 bases from V and 8 bases from J, with 16 bases between. The CDR3 loop reads CASRSEGGVGYTF. CDR3 in DNA: TGTGCCAGCAGGAGTGAGGGCGGTGTCGGCTACACCTTC.

V and J are TRBV5-8 and TRBJ2-1; 8 bases match TRBD2. The CDR3 loop spans 17 amino acids. J was trimmed by 0 bases and V by 1 base; bases with no gene match: 6. Germline values: CDR1 SGHTS, CDR2 YDEGEE. CDR3 DNA: TGTGCCAGCAGCTTGTCCCTAGCGGGCAGCTCCTACAATGAGCAGTTCTTC. It codes for CASSLSLAGSSYNEQFF.

The chain couples TRBV6-6 to TRBJ1-1, with a weak D call TRBD1 (5 bases). Between the trimmed V and J ends, which lost 6 bases and 0 bases, there was a span of 11 bases. This CDR3 contains 14 residues. Germline assignment: CDR1 MNHNY and CDR2 SVGAGI (reference sequence). The CDR3 loop is CASRQDPMNTEAFF. CDR3 nucleotides: TGTGCCAGCAGACAGGACCCCATGAACACTGAAGCTTTCTTT.

The chain couples TRBV2 to TRBJ1-1, with 8 bases lining up with TRBD1. This CDR3 is built from 13 residues. After removal of 6 bases from V and 3 bases from J, the junction contained 3 bases not matched to a gene. Germline V gives CDR1 SNHLY, CDR2 FYNNEI. This chain's CDR3 is CASRNRGDTEAFF. CDR3 coding DNA: TGTGCCAGCAGAAACAGGGGGGACACTGAAGCTTTCTTT. Using reference TRBV2 and TRBJ1-1 for the parts outside the CDR3, the full variable domain is EPEVTQTPSHQVTQMGQEVILRCVPISNHLYFYWYRQILGQKVEFLVSFYNNEISEKSEIFDDQFSVERPDGSNFTLKIRSTKLEDSAMYFCASRNRGDTEAFFGQGTRLTVV.

This clone occurred a few times. The rearrangement links TRBV4-2 to TRBJ2-2; 7 nucleotides align to TRBD2. With 4 bases clipped from V and 4 bases from J, the junction kept 15 bases outside the gene matches. The CDR3 contains 18 residues. CDR1 and CDR2 from the germline V gene are LGHNA and YNFKEQ. The CDR3 DNA is TGTGCCAGCAGCCTCTCTGGGTTTCGCGGGAGACCCACCGGGGAGCTGTTTTTT. It translates to CASSLSGFRGRPTGELFF.

The chain combines TRBV3-1 (or the pseudogene TRBV3-2) with TRBJ2-7, with TRBD2 matching 8 bases. J lost 8 bases, V lost 5 bases, and 11 bases had no gene match. Germline V gives CDR1 LGHDT, CDR2 YNNKEL (reference sequence). The CDR3 covers 14 residues. The CDR3 here is CASSATGGQRKQYF. DNA of the CDR3: TGTGCCAGCAGCGCGACGGGAGGGCAACGAAAGCAGTACTTC.

V gene TRBV4-2 combines with J gene TRBJ2-1, with 11 bases lining up with TRBD2. The CDR3 length is 17 residues. Germline CDR1 and CDR2: LGHNA and YNFKEQ. V was clipped by 0 bases and J by 7 bases; unmatched bases: 8. The CDR3 region is CASSQDGTSGSRNEQFF. CDR3 nucleotides: TGTGCCAGCAGCCAAGATGGAACTAGCGGGAGCCGGAATGAGCAGTTCTTC.